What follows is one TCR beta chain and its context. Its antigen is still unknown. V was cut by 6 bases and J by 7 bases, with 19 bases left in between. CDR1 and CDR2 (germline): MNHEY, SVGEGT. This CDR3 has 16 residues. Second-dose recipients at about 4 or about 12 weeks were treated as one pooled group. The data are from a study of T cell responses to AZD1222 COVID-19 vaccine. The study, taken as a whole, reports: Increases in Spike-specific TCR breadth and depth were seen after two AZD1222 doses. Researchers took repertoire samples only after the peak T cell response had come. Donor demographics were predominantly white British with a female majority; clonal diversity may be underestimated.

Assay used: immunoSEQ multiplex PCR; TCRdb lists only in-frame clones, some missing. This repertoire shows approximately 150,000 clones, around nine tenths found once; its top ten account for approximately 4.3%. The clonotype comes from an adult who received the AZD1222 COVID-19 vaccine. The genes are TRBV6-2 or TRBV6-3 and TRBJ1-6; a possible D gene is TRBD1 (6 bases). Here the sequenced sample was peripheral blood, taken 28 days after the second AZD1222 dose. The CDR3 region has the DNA TGTGCCAGCAGCCCACTTGGACAGATAAAAAATTCACCCCTCCACTTT. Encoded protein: CASSPLGQIKNSPLHF.